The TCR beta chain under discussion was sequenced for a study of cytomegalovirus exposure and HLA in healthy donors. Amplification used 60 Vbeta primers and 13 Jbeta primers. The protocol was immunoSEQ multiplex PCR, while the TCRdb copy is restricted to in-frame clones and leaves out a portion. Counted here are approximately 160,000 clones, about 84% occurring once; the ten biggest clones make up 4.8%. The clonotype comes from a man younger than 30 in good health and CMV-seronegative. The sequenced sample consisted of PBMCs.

The CDR3 loop is CASSVGLASDTQYF. CDR3 nucleotide sequence: TGTGCCAGCAGCGTCGGACTAGCGTCAGATACGCAGTATTTT. This sequence joins TRBV9 and TRBJ2-3; TRBD2 aligns across 9 bases. Unmatched junction bases numbered 2, after V lost 2 bases and J lost 4 bases. CDR3 size: 14 residues. Germline V CDR1 and CDR2: SGDLS, YYNGEE.